This T cell receptor beta chain was sequenced for a study of blood T cell repertoires in COVID-19. Assay used: immunoSEQ multiplex PCR; TCRdb lists only in-frame clones, some missing. The data hold about 80,000 clones, with roughly 85% observed a single time. The CDR3 is 12 residues long. Germline V gene lookup returns CDR1 LGHDT and CDR2 YNNKEL (reference sequence). V lost 2 bases, J lost 10 bases, and 6 bases lay in between. The chain employs TRBV3-1 (or the pseudogene TRBV3-2) and TRBJ1-6; no definite D call. The receptor was derived from a man in his forties or fifties with COVID-19, enrolled during active disease. Sample: peripheral blood. The DNA of the CDR3 is TGTGCCAGCAGCCAATCGGGGTCACCCCTCCACTTT. Translating it yields CASSQSGSPLHF.